The 25 T cell receptor beta chains below come from one sample, sequenced in a study of T cell repertoires in cytomegalovirus infection. TCRdb fed the reads into MiXCR, producing one record per CDR3 protein. The table shows approximately 910,000 distinct CDR3 sequences, with around 32% occurring only once. Their antigen targets remain unknown. The input for sequencing was cultured CD8+ T cells from PBMCs, taken from culture after CMV antigen stimulation. The origin of the receptors is a human donor in good health (CMV status not recorded). Some clones in this sample may be carry-over from other donors' samples.

The chain has TRBV24-1 and TRBJ1-2, with D unclear. Germline V gives CDR1 KGHDR, CDR2 SFDVKD. This CDR3 comprises 14 residues. Trimming removed 5 bases at V and 1 base at J, with 10 bases between. Here the CDR3 DNA reads TGTGCCACCAGTGGAACGGACCGTAACTATGGCTACACCTTC. The encoded protein is CATSGTDRNYGYTF.

This chain connects TRBV4-2 to TRBJ2-2; D might be TRBD1 (5 bases). Looked up from germline, CDR1 is LGHNA and CDR2 is YNFKEQ. This CDR3 contains 14 residues. Trimming removed 3 bases at V and 3 bases at J, with 8 bases between. The CDR3 reads CASSQTEYTGELFF. The DNA for the CDR3 is TGTGCCAGCAGCCAGACAGAGTACACCGGGGAGCTGTTTTTT.

V usage is TRBV7-8 and J usage is TRBJ2-1; TRBD2 agrees at 11 bases. The CDR3 covers 16 residues. CDR1 and CDR2 (germline): SGHVS, FQNEAQ. With V trimmed by 4 bases and J by 3 bases, 5 bases remained unmatched. The CDR3 bases are TGTGCCAGCAGCTCCCTAGCGGGGGGTTTCTACAATGAGCAGTTCTTC. Protein: CASSSLAGGFYNEQFF. Complete variable domain (other parts from reference TRBV7-8 and TRBJ2-1): GAGVSQSPRYKVAKRGQDVALRCDPISGHVSLFWYQQALGQGPEFLTYFQNEAQLDKSGLPSDRFFAERPEGSVSTLKIQRTQQEDSAVYLCASSSLAGGFYNEQFFGPGTRLTVL.

The table lists this clonotype with many counts. This rearrangement joins TRBV11-1 to TRBJ2-7; perhaps TRBD1 as D (5 bases). CDR1 and CDR2 (germline): SGHAT, FQDESV (reference sequence). The CDR3 covers 12 residues. V lost 4 bases to trimming and J lost 3 bases, with 7 bases between them. The CDR3 is CASSYDSYEQYF. CDR3 DNA: TGTGCCAGCAGCTACGACAGCTACGAGCAGTACTTC.

This rearrangement joins TRBV27 to TRBJ2-1; TRBD2 matches at 7 bases. V lost 6 bases to trimming and J lost 12 bases; unmatched junction nucleotides: 5. This CDR3 is built from 11 residues. CDR1 and CDR2 (germline): MNHEY, SMNVEV (reference sequence). CDR3 loop: CASSWGGRQFF. CDR3 DNA sequence: TGTGCCAGCAGCTGGGGGGGGAGGCAGTTCTTC.

This clonotype came up many times. The rearrangement links TRBV5-6 to TRBJ1-1; no clear D. V gave up 0 bases and J gave up 5 bases, with 8 bases separating them. Germline CDR1 SGHDT, CDR2 YYEEEE. This CDR3 has 13 amino acids. CDR3 protein: CASSLAGRTEAFF. In DNA form, the CDR3 reads TGTGCCAGCAGCTTGGCTGGGAGGACTGAAGCTTTCTTT.

The chain links TRBV19 to TRBJ2-5; TRBD2 matches 13 bases. CDR3 size: 15 residues. V lost 5 bases to trimming and J lost 4 bases; unmatched junction nucleotides: 4. The germline V gene encodes CDR1 LNHDA and CDR2 SQIVND (reference sequence). The CDR3, as DNA: TGTGCCAGTAGTCATGGGACTAGCGGGGTAGAGACCCAGTACTTC. Encoded protein: CASSHGTSGVETQYF.

The chain uses TRBV27 and TRBJ2-4; D possibly matches TRBD1 or TRBD2 (5 bases each). The ends were cut back, 8 bases at V and 4 bases at J, with 15 bases in the middle. Germline CDR1 and CDR2: MNHEY and SMNVEV (reference sequence). CDR3 length: 14 residues. CDR3 sequence reads: CASARPGRKNIQYF. The CDR3 region has the DNA TGTGCCAGCGCCAGACCGGGACGGAAAAACATTCAGTACTTC.

In this sample, this clonotype turned up a few times. This chain connects TRBV28 to TRBJ2-2; D tentatively reads TRBD1 or TRBD2 (5 bases each). Germline V lookup: CDR1 MDHEN, CDR2 SYDVKM. The CDR3 length is 16 residues. Trimming took off 8 bases at V and 7 bases at J, with 23 bases between the two ends. CDR3 coding DNA: TGTGCCAGCGCTCTTACCCTGGGCAGGGAGAGCGGGGAGCTGTTTTTT. Translating it yields CASALTLGRESGELFF.

This chain's CDR3 is CASSLAVDATEAFF. The CDR3 region has the DNA TGCGCCAGCAGCTTGGCCGTCGACGCCACTGAAGCTTTCTTT. The chain employs TRBV5-1 and TRBJ1-1, with D unresolved. The length of the CDR3 is 14 residues. V shed 0 bases and J shed 4 bases, with 10 bases lying between them. Germline lookup yields CDR1 SGHRS and CDR2 YFSETQ. The variable domain in full, with the rest retrieved from reference TRBV5-1 and TRBJ1-1, is KAGVTQTPRYLIKTRGQQVTLSCSPISGHRSVSWYQQTPGQGLQFLFEYFSETQRNKGNFPGRFSGRQFSNSRSEMNVSTLELGDSALYLCASSLAVDATEAFFGQGTRLTVV.

This clonotype was seen just once. The chain combines TRBV23-1 with TRBJ2-5; 8 bases fit TRBD2. TRBV23-1 is placed among ORFs of uncertain function. The CDR3 has 16 residues. With 0 bases clipped from V and 2 bases from J, the junction kept 5 bases outside the gene matches. The CDR3 DNA sequence: TGCGCCAGCAGTCAATCTGGCGGGGGGTTGCAAGAGACCCAGTACTTC. As protein: CASSQSGGGLQETQYF.

This clonotype showed up many times. The J gene is TRBJ2-7, the V gene TRBV11-2; 7 bases are a match to TRBD1. Germline loops: CDR1 SGHAT, CDR2 FQNNGV. The CDR3 consists of 16 residues. V was pared by 5 bases and J by 5 bases, with 15 bases of the junction left unmatched. CDR3 DNA: TGTGCCAGCAGCCCTCGCTCCCGAGGGGGCAAGGACGAGCAGTACTTC. Translating it yields CASSPRSRGGKDEQYF. Supplemented by reference TRBV11-2 and TRBJ2-7, the full variable domain reads EAGVAQSPRYKIIEKRQSVAFWCNPISGHATLYWYQQILGQGPKLLIQFQNNGVVDDSQLPKDRFSAERLKGVDSTLKIQPAKLEDSAVYLCASSPRSRGGKDEQYFGPGTRLTVT.

CDR3 DNA sequence: TGTGCCAGCACCCGAAATGAGGCTAGAGACACTGAAGCTTTCTTT. Protein sequence: CASTRNEARDTEAFF. This rearrangement joins TRBV3-1 to TRBJ1-1; D uncertain. Trimming stripped 7 bases from V and 3 bases from J, with 18 bases between. CDR1 and CDR2 from the germline V gene are LGHDT and YNNKEL (reference sequence). The length of the CDR3 is 15 residues. Full variable domain (outside the CDR3, taken from reference TRBV3-1 and TRBJ1-1): DTAVSQTPKYLVTQMGNDKSIKCEQNLGHDTMYWYKQDSKKFLKIMFSYNNKELIINETVPNRFSPKSPDKAHLNLHINSLELGDSAVYFCASTRNEARDTEAFFGQGTRLTVV.

In its sample, this clonotype was seen many times. The chain uses TRBV27 and TRBJ1-1; no firm D call. Trimming pared 1 base from V and 5 bases from J, leaving 11 bases between. Per the germline V gene, CDR1 is MNHEY and CDR2 is SMNVEV (reference sequence). CDR3 length equals 14 residues. CDR3 protein: CASSLFGVETEAFF. The CDR3 DNA is TGTGCCAGCAGTTTATTCGGGGTAGAGACTGAAGCTTTCTTT.

This chain connects TRBV29-1 to TRBJ2-3, with D possibly matching TRBD2 (6 bases). The CDR3 runs to 13 residues. Germline V gene lookup returns CDR1 SQVTM and CDR2 ANQGSEA. The ends were cut back, 6 bases at V and 2 bases at J, with 12 bases in the middle. The CDR3 DNA is TGCAGCGTGTGCCGGGACTCCACAGATACGCAGTATTTT. Residues: CSVCRDSTDTQYF.

Details on this clonotype: Sequence at one end of the junction differs from germline and may be a read error. The chain has TRBV7-2 and TRBJ1-5; 10 bases are a match to TRBD1. The germline CDR1 and CDR2 sequences are SGHTA and FQGNSA. This CDR3 has 16 amino acids. The chain's CDR3 is CVSSLRDRGLGQPQHF. CDR3 DNA: TGTGTCAGCAGCTTAAGGGACAGGGGTTTAGGTCAGCCCCAGCATTTT.

The V gene is TRBV4-3, the J gene TRBJ1-1; D remains ambiguous. The CDR3 has 17 residues. Deletions cut 0 bases from V and 6 bases from J, with 20 bases between. In germline, CDR1 is LGHNA, CDR2 YSLEER. In DNA form, the CDR3 reads TGCGCCAGCAGCCAAGAGGTCTCATCCGGGAGGAGGCCTGAAGCTTTCTTT. Protein product: CASSQEVSSGRRPEAFF.

The chain carries TRBV12-3 or TRBV12-4 and TRBJ1-1; tentatively, D is TRBD1 (5 bases). V shed 5 bases and J shed 1 base, with 17 bases lying between them. The CDR3 length is 16 residues. The CDR3 sequence is CASSTTSGSGNTEAFF. Written as DNA, the CDR3 is TGTGCCAGCAGTACAACCTCAGGGTCGGGGAACACTGAAGCTTTCTTT.

This clonotype was counted a few times. DNA for the CDR3: TGCGCCAGCAGCTTGCACAGGAAAAGCAGGTCGACTAACTATGGCTACACCTTC. Amino acid sequence: CASSLHRKSRSTNYGYTF. This chain connects TRBV5-1 to TRBJ1-2, with a weak D call TRBD1 (5 bases). Trimming stripped 1 base from V and 0 bases from J, with 19 bases between. Germline CDR1 is SGHRS and CDR2 is YFSETQ. The CDR3 covers 18 residues.

The rearrangement joins TRBV6-2 or TRBV6-3 to TRBJ2-1; D gene unclear. The CDR3 loop spans 13 amino acids. Trimming removed 0 bases at V and 8 bases at J, with 8 bases between. Per germline, CDR1 MNHEY and CDR2 SVGEGT. The CDR3 DNA sequence: TGTGCCAGCAGTTACTCGATTGGTGATGAGCAGTTCTTC. Translation gives CASSYSIGDEQFF.

The rearrangement links TRBV7-2 to TRBJ1-5, with D unresolved. The CDR3 runs 15 residues. In germline, CDR1 is SGHTA, CDR2 FQGNSA. Trimming left V 5 bases short and J 3 bases short, with 14 bases between. DNA of the CDR3: TGTACCAGCAGCCCAAGACGTGGCCTCAATCAGCCCCAGCATTTT. Translating it yields CTSSPRRGLNQPQHF.

The chain combines TRBV12-5 with TRBJ2-3; D remains unclear. The germline CDR1 and CDR2 sequences are LGHNT and FRNRAP. The CDR3 consists of 13 residues. Trimming removed 5 bases at V and 4 bases at J, with 10 bases between. For the CDR3, the DNA is TGTGCTAGTGGTCCAACGGACGCAGATACGCAGTATTTT. Translated, it gives CASGPTDADTQYF.

V and J are TRBV7-9 and TRBJ2-7; 7 bases match TRBD2. The CDR3 is made up of 15 amino acids. After removal of 5 bases from V and 0 bases from J, the junction contained 7 bases not matched to a gene. Germline lookup yields CDR1 SEHNR and CDR2 FQNEAQ (reference sequence). The CDR3 is CASSTSGGPSYEQYF. The DNA of the CDR3 is TGTGCCAGCAGCACCTCGGGGGGTCCCTCCTACGAGCAGTACTTC.

The gene calls are TRBV28 and TRBJ2-3; tentatively, D is TRBD2 (6 bases). The V and J ends lost 5 bases and 1 base respectively, with 25 bases between them. This CDR3 has 19 residues. CDR1 is MDHEN, CDR2 SYDVKM, per germline. In nucleotides, the CDR3 is TGTGCCAGCAGTCCAACCGACAACCTGTGGCGGGGTGGCACAGATACGCAGTATTTT. It encodes CASSPTDNLWRGGTDTQYF.

On this clonotype itself: This may stem from a read error, because a much larger clone lies one nucleotide away. The chain recombines TRBV9 with TRBJ2-3; 7 bases line up with TRBD2. This CDR3 comprises 15 residues. CDR1 is SGDLS, CDR2 YYNGEE, per germline. Unmatched junction bases numbered 2, after V lost 1 base and J lost 0 bases. CDR3 loop: CASSVPGGSTDTQYF. The CDR3 coding sequence is TGTGCCAGCAGCGTACCGGGGGGTAGCACAGATACGCAGTATTTT. Complete variable domain (other parts from reference TRBV9 and TRBJ2-3): DSGVTQTPKHLITATGQRVTLRCSPRSGDLSVYWYQQSLDQGLQFLIQYYNGEERAKGNILERFSAQQFPDLHSELNLSSLELGDSALYFCASSVPGGSTDTQYFGPGTRLTVL.